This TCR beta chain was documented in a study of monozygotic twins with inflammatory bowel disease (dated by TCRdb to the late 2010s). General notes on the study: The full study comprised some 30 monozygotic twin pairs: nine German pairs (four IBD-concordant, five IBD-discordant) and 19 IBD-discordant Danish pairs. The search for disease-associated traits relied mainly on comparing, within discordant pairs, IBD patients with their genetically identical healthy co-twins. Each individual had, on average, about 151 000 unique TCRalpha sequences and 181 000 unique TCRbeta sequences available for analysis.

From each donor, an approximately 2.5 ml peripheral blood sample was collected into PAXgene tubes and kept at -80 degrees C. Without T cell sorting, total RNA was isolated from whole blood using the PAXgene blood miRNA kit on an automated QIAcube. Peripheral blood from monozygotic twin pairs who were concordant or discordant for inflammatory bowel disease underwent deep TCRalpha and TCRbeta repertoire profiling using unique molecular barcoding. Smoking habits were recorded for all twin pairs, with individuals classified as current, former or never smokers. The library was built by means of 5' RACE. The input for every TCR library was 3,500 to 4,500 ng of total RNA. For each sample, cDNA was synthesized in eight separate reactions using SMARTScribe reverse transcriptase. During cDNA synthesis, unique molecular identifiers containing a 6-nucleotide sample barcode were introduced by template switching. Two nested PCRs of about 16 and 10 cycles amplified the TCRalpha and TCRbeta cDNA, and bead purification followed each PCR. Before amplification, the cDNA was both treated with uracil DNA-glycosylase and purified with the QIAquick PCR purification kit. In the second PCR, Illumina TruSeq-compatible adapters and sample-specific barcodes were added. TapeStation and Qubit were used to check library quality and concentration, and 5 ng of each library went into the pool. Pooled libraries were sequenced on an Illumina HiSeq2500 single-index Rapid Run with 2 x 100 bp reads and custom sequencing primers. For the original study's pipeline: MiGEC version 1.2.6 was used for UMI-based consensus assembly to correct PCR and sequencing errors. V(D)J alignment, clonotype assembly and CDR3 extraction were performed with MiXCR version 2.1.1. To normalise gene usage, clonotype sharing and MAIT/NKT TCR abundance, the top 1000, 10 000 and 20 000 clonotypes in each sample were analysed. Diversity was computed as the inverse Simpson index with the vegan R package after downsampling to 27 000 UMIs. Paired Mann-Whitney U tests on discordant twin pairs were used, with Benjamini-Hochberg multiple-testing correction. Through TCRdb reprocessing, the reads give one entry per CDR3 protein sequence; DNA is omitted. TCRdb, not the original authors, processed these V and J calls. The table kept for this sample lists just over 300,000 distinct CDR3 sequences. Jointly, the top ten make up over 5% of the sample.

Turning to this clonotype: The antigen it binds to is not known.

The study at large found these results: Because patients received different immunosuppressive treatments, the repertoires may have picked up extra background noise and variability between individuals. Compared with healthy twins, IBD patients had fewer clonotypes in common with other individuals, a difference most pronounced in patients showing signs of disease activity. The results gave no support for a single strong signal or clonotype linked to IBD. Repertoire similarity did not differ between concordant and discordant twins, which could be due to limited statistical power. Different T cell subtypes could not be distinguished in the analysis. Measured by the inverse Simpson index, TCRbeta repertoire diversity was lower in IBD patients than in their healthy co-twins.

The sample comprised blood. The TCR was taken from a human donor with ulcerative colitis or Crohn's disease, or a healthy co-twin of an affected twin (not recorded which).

The CDR3 reads CSGRDFSGAKNMQYF. The rearranged segments are TRBV20-1 and TRBJ2-4; TCRdb outputs TRBD2, but without DNA this stays unchecked. The CDR3 sequence holds 15 residues, the cysteine and phenylalanine included. No DNA sequence was recorded. CDR1 and CDR2, per the germline V gene (reference sequence), are DFQATT and SNEGSKA.